These T cell receptor beta chains were read from a single sample in a study of blood T cell repertoires in COVID-19. Some clones are missing from TCRdb's copy, which holds only in-frame ones; the method was immunoSEQ multiplex PCR. The table records 60,000 to 65,000 clones, around 83% of them present only once. The sequenced sample was peripheral blood. These TCRs come from a woman aged 60-75 years with acute or convalescent COVID-19. Both conserved end residues are part of each CDR3. D genes are given only for firm matches. Clone size is stated in some rows and not others, as once, few, many or a class when expanded.

D gene,clone size,J gene,V gene,CDR3 protein,CDR3 DNA
-,-,TRBJ2-7,TRBV4-2,CASSQDWDTTYEQYF,TGTGCCAGCAGCCAAGATTGGGACACCACCTACGAGCAGTACTTC
TRBD1,few,TRBJ1-5,TRBV6-5,CASSQGTGRQPQHF,TGTGCCAGCAGCCAGGGGACAGGAAGACAGCCCCAGCATTTT
-,-,TRBJ1-3,TRBV3-1/TRBV3-2,CASSPRLSSGNTIYF,TGTGCCAGCAGCCCCCGACTGAGCTCTGGAAACACCATATATTTT
TRBD1,-,TRBJ1-1,TRBV9,CASSAGTVNTEAFF,TGTGCCAGCAGTGCCGGGACAGTGAACACTGAAGCTTTCTTT
-,-,TRBJ2-3,TRBV18,CASSYGQITDTQYF,TGTGCCAGCTCCTACGGACAGATCACAGATACGCAGTATTTT
-,-,TRBJ1-4,TRBV19,CASSLNAGAANEKLFF,TGTGCCAGTAGTCTAAACGCAGGGGCAGCTAATGAAAAACTGTTTTTT
-,-,TRBJ1-1,TRBV6-4,CASSDSKNRVGTEAFF,TGTGCCAGCAGTGACAGTAAGAACAGGGTGGGGACTGAAGCTTTCTTT
-,-,TRBJ1-1,TRBV2,CASNLLGEGRTEAFF,TGTGCCAGCAACCTTTTGGGGGAGGGACGGACTGAAGCTTTCTTT
-,-,TRBJ2-3,TRBV5-1,CASSLDAGGGTQYF,TGCGCCAGCAGCTTGGACGCGGGCGGTGGTACGCAGTATTTT
TRBD1,-,TRBJ1-4,TRBV5-6,CASSSGQSNEKLFF,TGTGCCAGCAGCTCGGGACAGTCTAATGAAAAACTGTTTTTT
TRBD1,-,TRBJ1-1,TRBV3-1/TRBV3-2,CASRKQGAGTEAFF,TGTGCCAGCAGGAAGCAGGGGGCCGGCACTGAAGCTTTCTTT
TRBD2,-,TRBJ2-3,TRBV4-1,CASSLGGITDTQYF,TGCGCCAGCAGCCTGGGGGGGATTACAGATACGCAGTATTTT
TRBD1,-,TRBJ2-3,TRBV29-1,CSATGFPDTQYF,TGCAGCGCGACAGGGTTCCCAGATACGCAGTATTTT
TRBD1,once,TRBJ2-3,TRBV10-3,CAIGRQGSSTDTQYF,TGTGCCATCGGGCGACAGGGATCGAGCACAGATACGCAGTATTTT
TRBD1,-,TRBJ1-1,TRBV5-1,CASSATGVGTEAFF,TGCGCCAGCAGCGCGACAGGGGTGGGCACTGAAGCTTTCTTT
TRBD1,-,TRBJ1-3,TRBV19,CASSARTGGNTIYF,TGTGCCAGTAGTGCCCGGACAGGGGGAAACACCATATATTTT
-,-,TRBJ2-7,TRBV5-6,CASSLGFSQGYYEQYF,TGTGCCAGCAGCTTGGGGTTTTCGCAGGGATACTACGAGCAGTACTTC
TRBD1,-,TRBJ1-2,TRBV9,CASSAGQGNYGYTF,TGTGCCAGCAGCGCGGGACAGGGGAACTATGGCTACACCTTC
-,few,TRBJ2-1,TRBV10-3,CAIRPVGLANEQFF,TGTGCCATCAGGCCAGTAGGCCTAGCCAATGAGCAGTTCTTC
TRBD1,-,TRBJ1-1,TRBV5-1,CASSLQGGLNTEAFF,TGCGCCAGCAGCTTACAGGGGGGGTTGAACACTGAAGCTTTCTTT
TRBD1,-,TRBJ2-5,TRBV6-1,CASSEGTGQETQYF,TGTGCCAGCAGTGAGGGGACAGGACAAGAGACCCAGTACTTC
TRBD2,-,TRBJ2-7,TRBV4-1,CASSQELAGGLIAYEQYF,TGCGCCAGCAGCCAAGAACTAGCGGGGGGCCTTATCGCCTACGAGCAGTACTTC
-,-,TRBJ1-4,TRBV9,CASSVGEEKLFF,TGTGCCAGCAGCGTAGGAGAGGAAAAACTGTTTTTT
-,-,TRBJ1-5,TRBV13,CASSLGGSNQPQHF,TGTGCCAGCAGCTTGGGGGGAAGCAATCAGCCCCAGCATTTT
TRBD1,-,TRBJ1-2,TRBV18,CASSQDRAYGYTF,TGTGCCAGCTCCCAAGACAGGGCCTATGGCTACACCTTC
-,-,TRBJ2-1,TRBV4-1,CASSQERGFSYNEQFF,TGCGCCAGCAGCCAAGAACGGGGATTCTCCTACAATGAGCAGTTCTTC
TRBD2,once,TRBJ2-7,TRBV25-1,CASSVLAGYEQYF,TGTGCCAGCAGTGTCTTAGCGGGCTACGAGCAGTACTTC
TRBD2,-,TRBJ2-2,TRBV28,CASSLAGGPNGELFF,TGTGCCAGCAGTTTAGCGGGGGGGCCGAACGGGGAGCTGTTTTTT
-,-,TRBJ1-3,TRBV19,CASSAQGSGNTIYF,TGTGCCAGTAGTGCCCAGGGCTCTGGAAACACCATATATTTT
-,-,TRBJ2-1,TRBV5-1,CASSLDGNEQFF,TGCGCCAGCAGCTTGGACGGCAATGAGCAGTTCTTC
-,once,TRBJ2-5,TRBV19,CASSTYGRRETQYF,TGTGCCAGTAGTACCTATGGGCGGAGGGAGACCCAATACTTC
TRBD1,-,TRBJ2-4,TRBV29-1,CSAGQGKNIQYF,TGCAGCGCCGGACAGGGGAAAAACATTCAGTACTTC
-,-,TRBJ1-1,TRBV2,CASGREFEAFF,TGTGCCAGCGGACGGGAGTTTGAAGCTTTCTTT
TRBD1,few,TRBJ1-1,TRBV11-1,CASSPGQGQGEAFF,TGTGCCAGCAGCCCCGGACAGGGTCAGGGTGAAGCTTTCTTT
-,-,TRBJ2-1,TRBV6-5,CASSYLRGGGPDEQFF,TGTGCCAGCAGTTATCTCCGAGGGGGGGGCCCCGATGAGCAGTTCTTC
-,once,TRBJ1-2,TRBV6-2/TRBV6-3,CASSYFRQVDGYTF,TGTGCCAGCAGTTACTTTAGACAGGTGGATGGCTACACCTTC
TRBD1,few,TRBJ1-4,TRBV27,CASSSQTGWGEKLFF,TGTGCCAGCAGTTCACAGACAGGGTGGGGTGAAAAACTGTTTTTT
-,-,TRBJ2-3,TRBV18,CASSPQATDTQYF,TGTGCCAGCTCACCTCAAGCGACAGATACGCAGTATTTT
-,-,TRBJ1-1,TRBV19,CASSIMGAETEAFF,TGTGCCAGTAGTATAATGGGGGCTGAAACTGAAGCTTTCTTT
-,-,TRBJ1-1,TRBV4-1,CASSQDFGQINTEAFF,TGCGCCAGCAGCCAAGATTTTGGCCAGATAAACACTGAAGCTTTCTTT
TRBD1,-,TRBJ2-6,TRBV4-1,CASSQEGTAASGANVLTF,TGCGCCAGCAGCCAAGAGGGGACAGCCGCCTCTGGGGCCAACGTCCTGACTTTC
TRBD2,many,TRBJ2-7,TRBV9,CASSVGGGPTFEQYF,TGTGCCAGCAGCGTTGGCGGGGGACCTACGTTCGAGCAGTACTTC